This TCR beta chain was sequenced for a study of T cell responses to AZD1222 COVID-19 vaccine. The overall study: Second-dose groups at about 4 or about 12 weeks were pooled.

The data were produced by immunoSEQ multiplex PCR, yet TCRdb's version contains in-frame clones alone and is incomplete. Here the sample spans 170,000 or so clones, 90% being singletons. This CDR3 has 18 residues. Trimming cost V 0 bases and J 3 bases, with 18 bases left between them. Per germline, CDR1 SGHVS and CDR2 FQNEAQ. V is TRBV7-8 and J is TRBJ1-5; weak D call: TRBD1 (5 bases). This receptor was obtained from an adult in good health. The material was peripheral blood, obtained on day 0 of AZD1222 vaccination. CDR3 protein: CASSLAGGFGGSNQPQHF. The CDR3 DNA reads as TGTGCCAGCAGCTTAGCGGGTGGCTTTGGGGGGTCCAATCAGCCCCAGCATTTT.